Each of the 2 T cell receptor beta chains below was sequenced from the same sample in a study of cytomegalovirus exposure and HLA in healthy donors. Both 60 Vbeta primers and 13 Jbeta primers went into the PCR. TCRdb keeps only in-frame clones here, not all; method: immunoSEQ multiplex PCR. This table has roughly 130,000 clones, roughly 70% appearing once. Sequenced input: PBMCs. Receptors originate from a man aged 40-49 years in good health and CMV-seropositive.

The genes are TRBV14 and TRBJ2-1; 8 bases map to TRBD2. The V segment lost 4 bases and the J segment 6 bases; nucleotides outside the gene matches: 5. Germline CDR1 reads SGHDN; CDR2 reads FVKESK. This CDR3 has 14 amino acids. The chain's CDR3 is CASSLRLAFNEQFF. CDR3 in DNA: TGTGCCAGCAGCCTCCGACTAGCGTTCAATGAGCAGTTCTTC.

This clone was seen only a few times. This CDR3 reads CASSPRLRSSYEQYF. DNA for the CDR3: TGTGCCAGCAGTCCTCGCCTGAGGAGCTCCTACGAGCAGTACTTC. This chain connects TRBV28 to TRBJ2-7; no clear D gene. The CDR3 loop spans 15 amino acids. V was pared by 5 bases and J by 0 bases, with 14 bases between. Germline V CDR1 and CDR2: MDHEN, SYDVKM. Based on the CDR3 plus reference TRBV28 and TRBJ2-7, the full variable domain is DVKVTQSSRYLVKRTGEKVFLECVQDMDHENMFWYRQDPGLGLRLIYFSYDVKMKEKGDIPEGYSVSREKKERFSLILESASTNQTSMYLCASSPRLRSSYEQYFGPGTRLTVT.